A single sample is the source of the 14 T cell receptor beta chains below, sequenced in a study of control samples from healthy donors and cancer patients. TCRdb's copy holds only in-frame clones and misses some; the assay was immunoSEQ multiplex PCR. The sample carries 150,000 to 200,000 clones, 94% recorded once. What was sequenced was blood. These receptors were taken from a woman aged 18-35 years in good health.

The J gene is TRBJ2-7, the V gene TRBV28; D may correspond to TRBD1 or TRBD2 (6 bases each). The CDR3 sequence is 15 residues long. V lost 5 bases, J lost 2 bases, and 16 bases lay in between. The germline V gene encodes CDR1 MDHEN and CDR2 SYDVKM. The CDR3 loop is CASSDRGAPTYEQYF. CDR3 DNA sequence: TGTGCCAGCAGTGATAGGGGGGCCCCTACCTACGAGCAGTACTTC.

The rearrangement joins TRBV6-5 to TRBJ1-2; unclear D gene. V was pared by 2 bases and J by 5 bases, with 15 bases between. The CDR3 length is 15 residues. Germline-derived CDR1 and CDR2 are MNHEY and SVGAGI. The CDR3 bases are TGTGCCAGCAGTTACACGACGGACGGTGCATATGGCTACACCTTC. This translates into CASSYTTDGAYGYTF.

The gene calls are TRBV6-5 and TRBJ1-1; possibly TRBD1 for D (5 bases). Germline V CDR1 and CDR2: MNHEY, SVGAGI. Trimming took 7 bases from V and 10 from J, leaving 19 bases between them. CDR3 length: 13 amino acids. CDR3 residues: CASTPVGVGGAFF. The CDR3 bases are TGTGCCAGCACCCCTGTGGGGGTTGGTGGAGCTTTCTTT.

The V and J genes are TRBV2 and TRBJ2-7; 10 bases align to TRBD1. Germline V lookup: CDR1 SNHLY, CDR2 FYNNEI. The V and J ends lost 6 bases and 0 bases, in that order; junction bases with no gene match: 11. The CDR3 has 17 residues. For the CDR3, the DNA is TGTGCCAGCAGAGCCGGGACAGGGGACAGTAACTCCTACGAGCAGTACTTC. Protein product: CASRAGTGDSNSYEQYF.

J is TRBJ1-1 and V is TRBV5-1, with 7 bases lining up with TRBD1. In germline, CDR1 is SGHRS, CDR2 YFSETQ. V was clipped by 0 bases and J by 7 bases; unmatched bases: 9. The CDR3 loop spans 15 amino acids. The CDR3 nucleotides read TGCGCCAGCAGCTTGGCCCGACAGGGAACAAGTGAAGCTTTCTTT. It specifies CASSLARQGTSEAFF.

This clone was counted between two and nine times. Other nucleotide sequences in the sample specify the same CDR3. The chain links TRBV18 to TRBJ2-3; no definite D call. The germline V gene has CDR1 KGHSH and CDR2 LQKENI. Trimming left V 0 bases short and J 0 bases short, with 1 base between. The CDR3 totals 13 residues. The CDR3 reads CASSPPSTDTQYF. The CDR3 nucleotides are TGTGCCAGCTCACCACCGAGCACAGATACGCAGTATTTT.

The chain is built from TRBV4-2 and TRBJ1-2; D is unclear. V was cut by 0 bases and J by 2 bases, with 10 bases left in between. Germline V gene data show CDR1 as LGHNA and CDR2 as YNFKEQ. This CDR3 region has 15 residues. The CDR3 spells CASSQEGEGNYGYTF. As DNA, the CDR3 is TGTGCCAGCAGCCAAGAGGGAGAAGGGAACTATGGCTACACCTTC.

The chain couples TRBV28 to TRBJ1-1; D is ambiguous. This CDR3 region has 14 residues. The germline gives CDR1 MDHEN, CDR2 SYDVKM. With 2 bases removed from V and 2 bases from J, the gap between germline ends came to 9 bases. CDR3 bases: TGTGCCAGCAGTTTAATCCCGGCTAACACTGAAGCTTTCTTT. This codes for CASSLIPANTEAFF.

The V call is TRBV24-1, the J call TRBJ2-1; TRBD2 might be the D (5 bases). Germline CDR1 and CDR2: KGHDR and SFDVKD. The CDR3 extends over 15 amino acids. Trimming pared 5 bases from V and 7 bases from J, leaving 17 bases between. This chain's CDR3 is CATSGSKTGNNEQFF. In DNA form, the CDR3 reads TGTGCCACCAGTGGATCAAAGACGGGAAATAATGAGCAGTTCTTC.

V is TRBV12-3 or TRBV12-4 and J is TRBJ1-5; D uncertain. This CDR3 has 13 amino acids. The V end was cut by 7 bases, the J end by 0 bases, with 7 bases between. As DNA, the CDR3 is TGTGCCAGCACTCCCCATAGCAATCAGCCCCAGCATTTT. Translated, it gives CASTPHSNQPQHF.

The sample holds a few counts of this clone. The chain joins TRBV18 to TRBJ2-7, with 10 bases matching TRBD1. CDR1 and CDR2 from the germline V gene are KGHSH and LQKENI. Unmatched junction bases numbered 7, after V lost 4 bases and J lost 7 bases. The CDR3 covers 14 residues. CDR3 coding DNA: TGTGCCAGCTCACAGGGACAGGGGAATGGGGAGCAGTACTTC. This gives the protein CASSQGQGNGEQYF.

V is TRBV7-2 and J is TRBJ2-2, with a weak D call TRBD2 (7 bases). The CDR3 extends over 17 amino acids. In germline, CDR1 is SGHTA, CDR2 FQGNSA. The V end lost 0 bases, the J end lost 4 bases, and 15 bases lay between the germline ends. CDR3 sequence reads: CASSLAPAGAGTGELFF. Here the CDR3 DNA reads TGTGCCAGCAGCTTAGCCCCTGCGGGGGCGGGCACCGGGGAGCTGTTTTTT. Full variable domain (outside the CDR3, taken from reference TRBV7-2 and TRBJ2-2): GAGVSQSPSNKVTEKGKDVELRCDPISGHTALYWYRQSLGQGLEFLIYFQGNSAPDKSGLPSDRFSAERTGGSVSTLTIQRTQQEDSAVYLCASSLAPAGAGTGELFFGEGSRLTVL.

For the CDR3, the DNA is TGTGCCAGCAGCCAAGTGTTAAGCGTCCCTAATGAGCAGTTCTTC. Its protein product is CASSQVLSVPNEQFF. J is TRBJ2-1 and V is TRBV4-2; no definite D call. The germline V and J ends were trimmed by 1 base and 7 bases, with 14 bases remaining between them. The CDR3 is 15 amino acids. In germline, CDR1 is LGHNA, CDR2 YNFKEQ.

The CDR3, as DNA: TGTGCCAGCAGCTTAGGGACCAATGCACTTGGAACGCAGTATTTT. Encoded protein: CASSLGTNALGTQYF. The chain employs TRBV7-2 and TRBJ2-3; no clear D gene. V dropped 1 base and J dropped 9 bases, with 17 bases sitting between them. The length of the CDR3 is 15 residues. Germline values: CDR1 SGHTA, CDR2 FQGNSA.